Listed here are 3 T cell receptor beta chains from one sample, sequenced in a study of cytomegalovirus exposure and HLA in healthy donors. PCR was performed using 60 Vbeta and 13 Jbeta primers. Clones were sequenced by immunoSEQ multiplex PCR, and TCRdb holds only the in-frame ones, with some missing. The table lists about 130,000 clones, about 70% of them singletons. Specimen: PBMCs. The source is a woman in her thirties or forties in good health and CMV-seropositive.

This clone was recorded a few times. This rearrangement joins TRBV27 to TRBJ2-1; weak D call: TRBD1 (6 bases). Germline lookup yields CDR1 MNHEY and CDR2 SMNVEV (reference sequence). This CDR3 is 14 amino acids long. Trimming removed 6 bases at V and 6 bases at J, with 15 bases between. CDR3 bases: TGTGCCAGCAGCCGACAGGTAAAGGGCAATGAGCAGTTCTTC. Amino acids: CASSRQVKGNEQFF.

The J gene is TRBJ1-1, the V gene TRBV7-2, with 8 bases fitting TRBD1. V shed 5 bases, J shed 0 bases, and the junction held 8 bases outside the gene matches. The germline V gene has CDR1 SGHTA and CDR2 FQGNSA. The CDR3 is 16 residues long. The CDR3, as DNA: TGTGCCAGCAGCCCAGCCGGGACAGGATTGAACACTGAAGCTTTCTTT. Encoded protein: CASSPAGTGLNTEAFF.

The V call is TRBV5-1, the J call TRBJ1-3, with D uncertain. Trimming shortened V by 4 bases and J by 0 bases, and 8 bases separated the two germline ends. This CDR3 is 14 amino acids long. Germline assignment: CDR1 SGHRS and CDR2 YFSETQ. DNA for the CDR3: TGCGCCAGCAGCGGGCAGAGCTCTGGAAACACCATATATTTT. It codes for CASSGQSSGNTIYF. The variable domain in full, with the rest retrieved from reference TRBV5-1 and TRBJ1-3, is KAGVTQTPRYLIKTRGQQVTLSCSPISGHRSVSWYQQTPGQGLQFLFEYFSETQRNKGNFPGRFSGRQFSNSRSEMNVSTLELGDSALYLCASSGQSSGNTIYFGEGSWLTVV.